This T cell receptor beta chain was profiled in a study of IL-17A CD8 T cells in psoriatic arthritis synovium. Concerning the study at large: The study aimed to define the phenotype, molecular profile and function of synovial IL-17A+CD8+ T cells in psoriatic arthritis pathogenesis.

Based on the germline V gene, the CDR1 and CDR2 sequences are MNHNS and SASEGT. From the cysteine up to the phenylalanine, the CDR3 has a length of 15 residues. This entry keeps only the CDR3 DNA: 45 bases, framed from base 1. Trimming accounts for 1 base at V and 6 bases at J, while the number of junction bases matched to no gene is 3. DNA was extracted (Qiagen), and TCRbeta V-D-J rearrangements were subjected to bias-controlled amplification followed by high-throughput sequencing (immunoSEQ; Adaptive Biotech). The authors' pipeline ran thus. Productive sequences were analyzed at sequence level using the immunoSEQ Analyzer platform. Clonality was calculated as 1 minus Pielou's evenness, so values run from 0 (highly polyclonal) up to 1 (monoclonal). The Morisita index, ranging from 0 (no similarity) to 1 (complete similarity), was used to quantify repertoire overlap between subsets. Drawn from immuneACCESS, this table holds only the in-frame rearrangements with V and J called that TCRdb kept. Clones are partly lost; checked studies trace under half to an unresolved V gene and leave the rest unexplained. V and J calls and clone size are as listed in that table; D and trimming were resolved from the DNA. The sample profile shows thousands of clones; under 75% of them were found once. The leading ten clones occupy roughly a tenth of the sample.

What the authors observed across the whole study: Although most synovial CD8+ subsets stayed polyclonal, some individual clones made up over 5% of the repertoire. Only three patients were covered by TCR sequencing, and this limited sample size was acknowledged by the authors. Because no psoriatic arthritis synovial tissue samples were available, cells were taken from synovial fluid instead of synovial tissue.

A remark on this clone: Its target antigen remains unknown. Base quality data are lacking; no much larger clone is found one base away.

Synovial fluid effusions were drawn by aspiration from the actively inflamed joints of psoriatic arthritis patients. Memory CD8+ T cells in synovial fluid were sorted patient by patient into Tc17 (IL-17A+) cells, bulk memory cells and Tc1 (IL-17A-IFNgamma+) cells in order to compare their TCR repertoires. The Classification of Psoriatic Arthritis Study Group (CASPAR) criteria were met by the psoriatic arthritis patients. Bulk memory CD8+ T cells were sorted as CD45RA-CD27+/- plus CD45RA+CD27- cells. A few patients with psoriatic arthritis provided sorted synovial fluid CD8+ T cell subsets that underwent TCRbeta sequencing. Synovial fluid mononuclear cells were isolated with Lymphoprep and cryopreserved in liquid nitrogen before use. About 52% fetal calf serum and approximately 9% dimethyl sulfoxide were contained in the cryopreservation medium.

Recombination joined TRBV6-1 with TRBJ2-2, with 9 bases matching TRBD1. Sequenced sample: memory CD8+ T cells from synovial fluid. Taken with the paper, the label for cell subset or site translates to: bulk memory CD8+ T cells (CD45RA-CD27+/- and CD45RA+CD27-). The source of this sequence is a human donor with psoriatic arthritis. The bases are TGTGCCAGCAGTGAAGTGACAGGGGGTGCCGGGGAGCTGTTTTTT. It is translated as CASSEVTGGAGELFF.